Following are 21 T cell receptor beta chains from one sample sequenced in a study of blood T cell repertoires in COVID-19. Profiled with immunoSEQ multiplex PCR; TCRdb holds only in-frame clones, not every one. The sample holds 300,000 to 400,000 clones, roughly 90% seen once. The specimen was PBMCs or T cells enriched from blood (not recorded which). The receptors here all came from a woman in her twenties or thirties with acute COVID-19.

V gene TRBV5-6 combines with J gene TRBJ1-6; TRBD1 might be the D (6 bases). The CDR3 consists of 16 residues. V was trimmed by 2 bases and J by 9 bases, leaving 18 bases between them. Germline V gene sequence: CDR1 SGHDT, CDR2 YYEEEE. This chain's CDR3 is CASSLTGSWIFSPLHF. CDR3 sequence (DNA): TGTGCCAGCAGCTTAACAGGGAGTTGGATCTTTTCACCCCTCCACTTT.

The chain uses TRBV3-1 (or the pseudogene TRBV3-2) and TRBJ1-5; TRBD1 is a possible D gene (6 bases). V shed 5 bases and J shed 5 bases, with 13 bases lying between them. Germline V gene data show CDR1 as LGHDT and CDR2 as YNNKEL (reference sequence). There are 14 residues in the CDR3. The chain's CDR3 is CASSKGGLDQPQHF. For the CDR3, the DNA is TGTGCCAGCAGCAAGGGGGGGCTTGATCAGCCCCAGCATTTT.

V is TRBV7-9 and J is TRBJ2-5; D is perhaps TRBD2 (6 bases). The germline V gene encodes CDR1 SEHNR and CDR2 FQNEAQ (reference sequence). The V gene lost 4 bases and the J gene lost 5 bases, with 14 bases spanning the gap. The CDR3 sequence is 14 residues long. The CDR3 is CASSYRGVTETQYF. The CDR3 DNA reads TGTGCCAGCAGCTACCGCGGGGTGACGGAGACCCAGTACTTC. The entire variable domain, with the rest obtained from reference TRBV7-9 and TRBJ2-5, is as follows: DTGVSQNPRHKITKRGQNVTFRCDPISEHNRLYWYRQTLGQGPEFLTYFQNEAQLEKSRLLSDRFSAERPKGSFSTLEIQRTEQGDSAMYLCASSYRGVTETQYFGPGTRLLVL.

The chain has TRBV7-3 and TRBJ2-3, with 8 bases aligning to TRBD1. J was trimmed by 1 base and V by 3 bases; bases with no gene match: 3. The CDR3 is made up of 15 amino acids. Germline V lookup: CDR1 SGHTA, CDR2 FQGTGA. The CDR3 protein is CASSFQGAGTDTQYF. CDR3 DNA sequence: TGTGCCAGCAGCTTTCAGGGGGCCGGCACAGATACGCAGTATTTT.

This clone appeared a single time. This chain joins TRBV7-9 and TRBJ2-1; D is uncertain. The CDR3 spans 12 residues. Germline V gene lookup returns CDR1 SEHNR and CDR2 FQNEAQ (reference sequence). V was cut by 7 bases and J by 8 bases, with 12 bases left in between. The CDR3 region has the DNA TGTGCCAGCACCCTTAGTCTGGATGAGCAGTTCTTC. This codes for CASTLSLDEQFF.

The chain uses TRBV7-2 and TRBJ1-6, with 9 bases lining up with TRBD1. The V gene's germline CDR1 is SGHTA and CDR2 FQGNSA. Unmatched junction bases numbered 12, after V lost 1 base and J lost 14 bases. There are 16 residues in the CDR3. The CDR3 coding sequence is TGTGCCAGCAGCTTAGTATACGGACAGGGGATTCATGCCCTCCACTTT. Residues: CASSLVYGQGIHALHF.

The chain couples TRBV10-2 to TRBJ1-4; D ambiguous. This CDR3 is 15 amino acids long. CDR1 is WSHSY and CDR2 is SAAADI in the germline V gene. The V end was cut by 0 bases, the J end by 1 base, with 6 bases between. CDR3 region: CASSESTGTNEKLFF. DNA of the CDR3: TGCGCCAGCAGTGAGTCCACGGGAACTAATGAAAAACTGTTTTTT.

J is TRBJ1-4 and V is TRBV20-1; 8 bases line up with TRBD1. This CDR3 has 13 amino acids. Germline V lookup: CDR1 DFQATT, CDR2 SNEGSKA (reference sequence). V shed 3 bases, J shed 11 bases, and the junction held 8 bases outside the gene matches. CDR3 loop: CSASDRGVRKLFF. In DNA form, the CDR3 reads TGCAGTGCTAGTGACAGGGGAGTACGGAAACTGTTTTTT.

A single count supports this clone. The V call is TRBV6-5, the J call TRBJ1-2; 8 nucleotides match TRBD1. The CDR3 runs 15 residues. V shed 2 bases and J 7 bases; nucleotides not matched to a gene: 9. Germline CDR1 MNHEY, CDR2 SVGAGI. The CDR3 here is CASSYRGQGAGGYTF. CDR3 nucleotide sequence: TGTGCCAGCAGTTACCGCGGGCAGGGGGCGGGTGGCTACACCTTC.

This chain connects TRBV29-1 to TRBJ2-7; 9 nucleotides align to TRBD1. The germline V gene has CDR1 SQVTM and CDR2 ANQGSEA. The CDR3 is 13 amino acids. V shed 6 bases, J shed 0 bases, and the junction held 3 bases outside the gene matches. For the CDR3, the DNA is TGCAGCGTCGTGACAGGGGGCTCCTACGAGCAGTACTTC. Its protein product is CSVVTGGSYEQYF.

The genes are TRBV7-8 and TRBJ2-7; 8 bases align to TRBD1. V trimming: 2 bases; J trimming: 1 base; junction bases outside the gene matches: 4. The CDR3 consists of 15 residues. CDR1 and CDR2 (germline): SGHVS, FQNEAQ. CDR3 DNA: TGTGCCAGCAGCTTACCCCGACAGGGGTCCTACGAGCAGTACTTC. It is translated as CASSLPRQGSYEQYF.

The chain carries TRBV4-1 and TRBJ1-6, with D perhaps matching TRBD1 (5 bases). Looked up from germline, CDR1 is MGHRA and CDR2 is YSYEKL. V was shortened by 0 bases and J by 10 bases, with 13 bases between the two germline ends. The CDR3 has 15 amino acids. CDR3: CASSQDRASGSPLHF. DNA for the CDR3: TGCGCCAGCAGCCAAGATCGGGCTTCAGGGTCACCCCTCCACTTT.

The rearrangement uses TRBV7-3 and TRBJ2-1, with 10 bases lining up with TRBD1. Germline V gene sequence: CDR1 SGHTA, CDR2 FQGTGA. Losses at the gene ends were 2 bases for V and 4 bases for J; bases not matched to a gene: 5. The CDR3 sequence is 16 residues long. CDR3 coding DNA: TGTGCCAGCAGCTTAGCCGGGACAGGGGCGTACAATGAGCAGTTCTTC. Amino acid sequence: CASSLAGTGAYNEQFF.

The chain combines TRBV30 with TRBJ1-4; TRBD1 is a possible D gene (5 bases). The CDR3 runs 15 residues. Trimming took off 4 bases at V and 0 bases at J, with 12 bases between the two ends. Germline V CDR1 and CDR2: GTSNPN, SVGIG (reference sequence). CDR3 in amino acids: CAWNQKTATNEKLFF. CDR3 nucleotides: TGTGCCTGGAACCAAAAGACAGCAACTAATGAAAAACTGTTTTTT.

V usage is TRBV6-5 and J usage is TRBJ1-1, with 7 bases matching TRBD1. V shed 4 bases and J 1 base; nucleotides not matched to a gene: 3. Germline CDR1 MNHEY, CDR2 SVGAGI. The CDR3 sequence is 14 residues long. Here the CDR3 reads CASSWAGGNTEAFF. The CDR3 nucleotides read TGTGCCAGCAGTTGGGCAGGGGGGAACACTGAAGCTTTCTTT.

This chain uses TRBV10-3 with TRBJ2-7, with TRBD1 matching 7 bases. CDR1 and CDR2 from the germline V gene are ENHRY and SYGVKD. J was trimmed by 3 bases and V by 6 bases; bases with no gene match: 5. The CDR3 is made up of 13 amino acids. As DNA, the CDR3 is TGTGCCATCAGGGGGACAGAGAACTACGAGCAGTACTTC. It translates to CAIRGTENYEQYF.

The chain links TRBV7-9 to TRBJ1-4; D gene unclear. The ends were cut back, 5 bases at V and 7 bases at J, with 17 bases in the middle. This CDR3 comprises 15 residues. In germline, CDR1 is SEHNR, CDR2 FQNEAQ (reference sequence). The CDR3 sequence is CASSRMSGGGEKLFF. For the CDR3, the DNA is TGTGCCAGCAGCAGAATGTCGGGAGGTGGTGAAAAACTGTTTTTT.

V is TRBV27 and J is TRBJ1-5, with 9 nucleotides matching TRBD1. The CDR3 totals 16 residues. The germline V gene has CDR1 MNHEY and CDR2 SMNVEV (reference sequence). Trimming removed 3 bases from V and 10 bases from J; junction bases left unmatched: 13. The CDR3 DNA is TGTGCCAGCAGTTTCCGTAGACCGGGACAGGGTCCCCCCCAGCATTTT. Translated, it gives CASSFRRPGQGPPQHF.

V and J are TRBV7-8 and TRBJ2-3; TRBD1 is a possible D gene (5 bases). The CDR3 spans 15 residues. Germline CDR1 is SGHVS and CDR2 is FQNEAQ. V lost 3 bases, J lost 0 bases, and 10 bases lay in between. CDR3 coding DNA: TGTGCCAGCAGCTTGCGAGACAGAAGCACAGATACGCAGTATTTT. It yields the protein CASSLRDRSTDTQYF.

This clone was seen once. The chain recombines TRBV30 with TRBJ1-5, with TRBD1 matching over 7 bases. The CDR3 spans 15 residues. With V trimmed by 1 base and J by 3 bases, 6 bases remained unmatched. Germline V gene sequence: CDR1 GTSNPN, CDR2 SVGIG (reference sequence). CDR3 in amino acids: CAWSGDSSPNQPQHF. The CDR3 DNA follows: TGTGCCTGGAGTGGGGACAGCTCCCCCAATCAGCCCCAGCATTTT.

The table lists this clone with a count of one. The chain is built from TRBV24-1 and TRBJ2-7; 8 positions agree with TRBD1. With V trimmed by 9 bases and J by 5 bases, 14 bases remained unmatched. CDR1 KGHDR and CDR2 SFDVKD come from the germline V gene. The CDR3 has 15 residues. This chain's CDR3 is CATAKSTGTGNEQYF. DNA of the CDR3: TGTGCCACCGCCAAATCTACCGGGACAGGTAACGAGCAGTACTTC.